This TCR beta chain was captured by sequencing in a study of control samples from healthy donors and cancer patients. The repertoire was sequenced with immunoSEQ multiplex PCR; TCRdb's copy has only in-frame clones and lacks some. Here the sample spans 100,000 or so clones, more than 75% being singletons. The CDR3 consists of 15 residues. Per the germline V gene, CDR1 is SGHTA and CDR2 is FQGNSA. The V and J ends lost 5 bases and 6 bases, in that order; junction bases with no gene match: 7. This sequence originates from a woman in her fifties or sixties in good health. This chain joins TRBV7-2 and TRBJ1-6, with 7 bases lining up with TRBD1. Sequenced: blood. In DNA, the CDR3 is TGTGCCAGCAGCGACGACAGGGTCGTTAATTCACCCCTCCACTTT. Protein product: CASSDDRVVNSPLHF.